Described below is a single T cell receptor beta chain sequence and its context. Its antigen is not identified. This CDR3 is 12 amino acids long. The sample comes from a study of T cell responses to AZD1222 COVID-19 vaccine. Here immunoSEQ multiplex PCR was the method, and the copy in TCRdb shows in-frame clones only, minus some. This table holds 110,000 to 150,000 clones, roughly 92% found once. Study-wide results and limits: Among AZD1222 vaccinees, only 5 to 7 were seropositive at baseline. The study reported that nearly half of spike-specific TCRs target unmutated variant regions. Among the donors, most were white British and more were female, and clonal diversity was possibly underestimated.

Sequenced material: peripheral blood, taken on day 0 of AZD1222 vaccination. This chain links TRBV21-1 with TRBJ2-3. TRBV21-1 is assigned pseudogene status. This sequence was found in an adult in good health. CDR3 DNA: TGTGCCAGCAGCAAAACGATGGATACGCAGTATTTT. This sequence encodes CASSKTMDTQYF.